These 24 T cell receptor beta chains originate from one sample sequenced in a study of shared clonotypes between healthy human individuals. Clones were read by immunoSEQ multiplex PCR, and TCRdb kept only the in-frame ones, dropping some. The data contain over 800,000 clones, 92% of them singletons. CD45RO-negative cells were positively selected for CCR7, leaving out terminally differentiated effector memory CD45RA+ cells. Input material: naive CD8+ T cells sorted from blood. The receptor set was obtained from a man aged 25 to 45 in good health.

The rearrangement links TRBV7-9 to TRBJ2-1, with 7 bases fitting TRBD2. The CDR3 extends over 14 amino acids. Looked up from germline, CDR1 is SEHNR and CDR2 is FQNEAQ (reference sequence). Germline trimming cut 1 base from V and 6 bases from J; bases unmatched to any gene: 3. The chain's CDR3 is CASSLGTSANEQFF. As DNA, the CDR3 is TGTGCCAGCAGCTTAGGTACTAGCGCCAATGAGCAGTTCTTC.

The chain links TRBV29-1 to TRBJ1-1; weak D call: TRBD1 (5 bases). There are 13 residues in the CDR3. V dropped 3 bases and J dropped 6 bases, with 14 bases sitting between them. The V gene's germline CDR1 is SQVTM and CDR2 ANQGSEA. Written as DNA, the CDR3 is TGCAGCGTTGACGGTGGGGGTGGCGCTGAAGCTTTCTTT. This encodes CSVDGGGGAEAFF. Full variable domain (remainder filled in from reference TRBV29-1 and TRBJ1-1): SAVISQKPSRDICQRGTSLTIQCQVDSQVTMMFWYRQQPGQSLTLIATANQGSEATYESGFVIDKFPISRPNLTFSTLTVSNMSPEDSSIYLCSVDGGGGAEAFFGQGTRLTVV.

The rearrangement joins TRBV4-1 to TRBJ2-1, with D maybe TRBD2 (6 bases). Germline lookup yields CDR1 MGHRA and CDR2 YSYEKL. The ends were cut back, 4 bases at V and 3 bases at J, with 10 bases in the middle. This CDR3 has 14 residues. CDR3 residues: CASSPGEYYNEQFF. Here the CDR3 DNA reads TGCGCCAGCAGCCCGGGGGAGTACTACAATGAGCAGTTCTTC.

The CDR3 nucleotides are TGTGCCAGCGGCGTGGGGAATACGCAGTATTTT. Translating gives CASGVGNTQYF. The chain recombines TRBV14 with TRBJ2-3; D remains unclear. The V gene's germline CDR1 is SGHDN and CDR2 FVKESK. Trimming took 8 bases from V and 7 from J, leaving 10 bases between them. The CDR3 covers 11 residues.

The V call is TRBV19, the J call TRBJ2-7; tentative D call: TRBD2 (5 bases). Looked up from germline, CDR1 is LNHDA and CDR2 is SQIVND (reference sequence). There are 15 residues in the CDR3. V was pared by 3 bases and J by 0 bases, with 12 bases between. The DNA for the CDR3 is TGTGCCAGTAGTATGAGGGCGGACCTCTCCTACGAGCAGTACTTC. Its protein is CASSMRADLSYEQYF.

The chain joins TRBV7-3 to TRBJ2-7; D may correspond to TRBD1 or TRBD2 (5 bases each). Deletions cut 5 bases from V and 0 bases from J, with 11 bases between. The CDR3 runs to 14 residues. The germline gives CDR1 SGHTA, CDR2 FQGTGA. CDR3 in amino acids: CASSQGPNSYEQYF. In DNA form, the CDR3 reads TGTGCCAGCAGCCAGGGACCAAACTCCTACGAGCAGTACTTC.

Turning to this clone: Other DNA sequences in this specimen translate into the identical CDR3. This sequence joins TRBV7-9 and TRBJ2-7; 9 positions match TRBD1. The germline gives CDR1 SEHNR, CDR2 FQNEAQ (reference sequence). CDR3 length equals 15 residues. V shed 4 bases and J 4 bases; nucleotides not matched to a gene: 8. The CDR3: CASSSTGTGSYEQYF. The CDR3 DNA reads TGTGCCAGCAGCTCTACCGGGACAGGGAGTTACGAGCAGTACTTC.

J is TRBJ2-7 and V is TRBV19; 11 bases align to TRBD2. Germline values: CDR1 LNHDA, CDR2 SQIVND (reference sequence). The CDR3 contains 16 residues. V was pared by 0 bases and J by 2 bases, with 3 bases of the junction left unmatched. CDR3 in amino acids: CASSIDPGLAAYEQYF. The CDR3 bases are TGTGCCAGTAGTATAGATCCGGGACTAGCGGCCTACGAGCAGTACTTC.

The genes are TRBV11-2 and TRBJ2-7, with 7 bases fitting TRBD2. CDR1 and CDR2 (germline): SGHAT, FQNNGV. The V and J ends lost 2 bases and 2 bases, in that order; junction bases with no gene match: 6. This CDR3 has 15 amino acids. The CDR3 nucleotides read TGTGCCAGCAGCTTATTACTGGCGGGGGCCTACGAGCAGTACTTC. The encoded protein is CASSLLLAGAYEQYF.

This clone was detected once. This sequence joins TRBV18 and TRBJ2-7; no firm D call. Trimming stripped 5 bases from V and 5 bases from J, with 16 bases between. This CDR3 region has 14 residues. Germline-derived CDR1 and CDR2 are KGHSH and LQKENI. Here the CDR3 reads CASSLVGSADEQYF. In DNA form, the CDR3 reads TGTGCCAGCTCATTGGTAGGCAGCGCGGACGAGCAGTACTTC.

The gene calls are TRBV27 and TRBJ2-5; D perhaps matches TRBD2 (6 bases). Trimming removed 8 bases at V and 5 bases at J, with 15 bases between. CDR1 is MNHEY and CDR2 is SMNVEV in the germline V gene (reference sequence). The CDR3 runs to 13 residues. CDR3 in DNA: TGTGCCAGCGGGACTTCCCGAGGCGAGACCCAGTACTTC. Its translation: CASGTSRGETQYF.

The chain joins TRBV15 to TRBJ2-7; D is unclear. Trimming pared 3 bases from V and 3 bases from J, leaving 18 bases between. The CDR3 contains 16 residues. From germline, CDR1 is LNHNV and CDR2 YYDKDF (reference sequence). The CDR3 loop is CATSSRANVLYYEQYF. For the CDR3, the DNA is TGTGCCACCAGCAGCCGGGCCAACGTCCTCTACTACGAGCAGTACTTC. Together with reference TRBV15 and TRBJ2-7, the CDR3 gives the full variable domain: DAMVIQNPRYQVTQFGKPVTLSCSQTLNHNVMYWYQQKSSQAPKLLFHYYDKDFNNEADTPDNFQSRRPNTSFCFLDIRSPGLGDTAMYLCATSSRANVLYYEQYFGPGTRLTVT.

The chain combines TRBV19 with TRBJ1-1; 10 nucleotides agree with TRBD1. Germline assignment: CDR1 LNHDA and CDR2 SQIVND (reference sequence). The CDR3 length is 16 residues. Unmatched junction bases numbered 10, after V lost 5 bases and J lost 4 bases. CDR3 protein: CASSPWGQGRPTEAFF. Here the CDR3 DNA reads TGTGCCAGTAGTCCCTGGGGACAGGGGAGACCCACTGAAGCTTTCTTT.

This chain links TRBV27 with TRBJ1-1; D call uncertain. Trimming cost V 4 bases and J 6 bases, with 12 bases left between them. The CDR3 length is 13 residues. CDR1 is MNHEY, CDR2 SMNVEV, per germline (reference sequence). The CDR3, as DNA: TGTGCCAGCAGTTCGGTCAGTGGACCTGAAGCTTTCTTT. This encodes CASSSVSGPEAFF.

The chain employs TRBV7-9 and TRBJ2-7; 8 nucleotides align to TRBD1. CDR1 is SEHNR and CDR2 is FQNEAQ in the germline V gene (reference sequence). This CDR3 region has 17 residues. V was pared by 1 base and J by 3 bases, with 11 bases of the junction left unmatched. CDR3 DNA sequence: TGTGCCAGCAGCTTAGAAACTGGGACAGGTTACCTCTACGAGCAGTACTTC. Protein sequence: CASSLETGTGYLYEQYF.

This CDR3 reads CASSLSAGDEETQYF. Here the CDR3 DNA reads TGTGCCAGCAGTTTATCAGCGGGAGATGAAGAGACCCAGTACTTC. The chain uses TRBV27 and TRBJ2-5; 8 positions match TRBD2. The CDR3 spans 15 residues. In germline, CDR1 is MNHEY, CDR2 SMNVEV (reference sequence). J lost 3 bases, V lost 0 bases, and 3 bases had no gene match.

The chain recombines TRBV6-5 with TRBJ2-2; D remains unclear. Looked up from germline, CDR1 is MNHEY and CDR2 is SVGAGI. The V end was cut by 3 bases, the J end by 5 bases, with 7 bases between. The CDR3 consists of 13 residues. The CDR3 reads CASSYLHTGELFF. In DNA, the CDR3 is TGTGCCAGCAGTTATCTACATACCGGGGAGCTGTTTTTT.

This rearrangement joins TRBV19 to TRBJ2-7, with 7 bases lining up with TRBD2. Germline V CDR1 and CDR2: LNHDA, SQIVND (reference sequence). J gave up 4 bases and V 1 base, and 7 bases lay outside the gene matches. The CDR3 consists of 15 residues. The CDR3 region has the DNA TGTGCCAGTAGTATAGGGCTAGCGGAACCTTACGAGCAGTACTTC. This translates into CASSIGLAEPYEQYF.

As DNA, the CDR3 is TGTGCCAGCAGCTTGTATGGGGGGAACACCGGGGAGCTGTTTTTT. This sequence encodes CASSLYGGNTGELFF. The chain employs TRBV5-7 and TRBJ2-2; D possibly matches TRBD1 or TRBD2 (5 bases each). TRBV5-7 is flagged as an ORF with uncertain function. Trimming removed 1 base at V and 1 base at J, with 8 bases between. The CDR3 consists of 15 residues.

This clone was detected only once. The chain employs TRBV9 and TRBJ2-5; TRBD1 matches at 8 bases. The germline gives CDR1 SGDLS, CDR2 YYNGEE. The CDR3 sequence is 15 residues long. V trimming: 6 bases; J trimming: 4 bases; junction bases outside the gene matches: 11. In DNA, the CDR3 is TGTGCCAGCACCCCAACAGGGGGAGTCTCAGAGACCCAGTACTTC. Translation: CASTPTGGVSETQYF.

This CDR3 is CASSRIYSIYEQYF. The CDR3 DNA reads TGTGCCAGCAGTAGGATTTATAGTATCTACGAGCAGTACTTC. The rearrangement joins TRBV27 to TRBJ2-7, with D hard to call. Trimming took 5 bases from V and 3 from J, leaving 14 bases between them. The CDR3 consists of 14 residues. CDR1 and CDR2 from the germline V gene are MNHEY and SMNVEV (reference sequence).

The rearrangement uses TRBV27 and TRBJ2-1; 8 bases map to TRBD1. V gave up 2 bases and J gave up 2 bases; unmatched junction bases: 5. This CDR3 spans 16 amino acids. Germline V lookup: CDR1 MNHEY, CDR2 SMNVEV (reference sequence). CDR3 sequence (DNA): TGTGCCAGCAGTTTAGCGACAGGGGTCCCCTACAATGAGCAGTTCTTC. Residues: CASSLATGVPYNEQFF.

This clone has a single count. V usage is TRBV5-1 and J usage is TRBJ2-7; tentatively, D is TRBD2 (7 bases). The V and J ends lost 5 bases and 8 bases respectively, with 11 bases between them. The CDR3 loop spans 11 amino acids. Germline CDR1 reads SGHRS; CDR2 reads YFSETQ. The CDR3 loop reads CASSWGGKQYF. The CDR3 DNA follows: TGCGCCAGCAGTTGGGGGGGCAAGCAGTACTTC.

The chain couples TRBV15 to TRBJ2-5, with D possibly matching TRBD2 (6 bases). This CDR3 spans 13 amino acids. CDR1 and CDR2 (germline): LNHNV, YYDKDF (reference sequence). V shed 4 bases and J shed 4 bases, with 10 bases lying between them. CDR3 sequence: CATSKDGGETQYF. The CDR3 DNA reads TGTGCCACCAGCAAAGACGGGGGAGAGACCCAGTACTTC.